This entry features one TCR beta chain sequence. Its antigen is not known. One junction end does not reproduce the germline sequence, and a read error may be involved. Sequencing was performed with immunoSEQ multiplex PCR; in TCRdb, only in-frame clones are kept and a portion is missing. The sample has around 82,000 clones, more than 75% seen once. This sample is part of a study of radiotherapy plus CTLA-4 blockade in lung cancer. Notes on the study in general: Following radiotherapy plus ipilimumab, tumor-derived TCR clones expanded in the blood.

Focal radiation plus CTLA-4 blockade with ipilimumab was given to patients with chemo-refractory metastatic non-small-cell lung cancer. This sample comprised peripheral blood, obtained from a patient treated with radiotherapy plus ipilimumab. This receptor was obtained from a human donor with non-small cell lung cancer that progressed on radiotherapy plus ipilimumab.

The chain's CDR3 is CASTDRDSGNTIYF. The CDR3 region has the DNA TGTGCCAGCACTGACAGGGACTCTGGAAACACCATATATTTT. The rearrangement links TRBV6-4 to TRBJ1-3; TRBD1 aligns across 7 bases. From germline, CDR1 is MRHNA and CDR2 SNTAGT. The CDR3 extends over 14 amino acids.